A single sample gave rise to the 12 T cell receptor beta chains below, sequenced in a study of brain T cells in children with intractable seizures. Time point meaning: blood from clinic visit 5 months post-surgery; TSC patient then seizure free. The data were produced by immunoSEQ multiplex PCR, yet TCRdb's version contains in-frame clones alone and is incomplete. The table shows approximately 330,000 clones, with roughly 92% occurring only once. The source was peripheral blood, collected 5 to 6 months after surgery. These receptors were obtained from a boy under three years old with tuberous sclerosis and intractable seizures.

This clone was seen once. The rearrangement uses TRBV27 and TRBJ1-1, with TRBD1 as a possible D gene (6 bases). Germline V gene sequence: CDR1 MNHEY, CDR2 SMNVEV (reference sequence). The V gene lost 8 bases and the J gene lost 4 bases, with 17 bases spanning the gap. The CDR3 contains 14 residues. The CDR3 DNA reads as TGTGCCAGCGCCTTAACACAGGGTTTCACTGAAGCTTTCTTT. This encodes CASALTQGFTEAFF.

The chain has TRBV5-1 and TRBJ2-7; TRBD2 aligns across 9 bases. The V gene's germline CDR1 is SGHRS and CDR2 YFSETQ. The J segment lost 3 bases and the V segment lost 6 bases, leaving 7 bases of the junction unmatched. There are 14 residues in the CDR3. The CDR3 coding sequence is TGCGCCAGCACCGAGGGACTAGCATACTACGAGCAGTACTTC. It encodes CASTEGLAYYEQYF.

The J gene is TRBJ1-1, the V gene TRBV30, with 9 positions matching TRBD1. The CDR3 totals 16 residues. V trimming: 5 bases; J trimming: 4 bases; junction bases outside the gene matches: 14. Looked up from germline, CDR1 is GTSNPN and CDR2 is SVGIG (reference sequence). As DNA, the CDR3 is TGTGCCTGGGGTACAGGGGGCGGTAGGGGCGGCACTGAAGCTTTCTTT. Translation: CAWGTGGGRGGTEAFF.

The genes are TRBV5-1 and TRBJ1-2; 9 bases are a match to TRBD1. There are 17 residues in the CDR3. The ends lost 3 bases at V and 0 bases at J; junction bases unmatched: 9. Germline V lookup: CDR1 SGHRS, CDR2 YFSETQ. The CDR3 sequence: CASSSSPGQGSNYGYTF. As DNA, the CDR3 is TGCGCCAGCAGCTCATCTCCGGGACAGGGTTCTAACTATGGCTACACCTTC.

This chain links TRBV9 with TRBJ1-5; D remains ambiguous. Germline CDR1 SGDLS, CDR2 YYNGEE. There are 14 residues in the CDR3. The ends were cut back, 3 bases at V and 3 bases at J, with 10 bases in the middle. The DNA of the CDR3 is TGTGCCAGCAGCGGGGGTAATAACAATCAGCCCCAGCATTTT. It encodes CASSGGNNNQPQHF.

This chain connects TRBV18 to TRBJ2-5, with D possibly being TRBD1 (5 bases). The CDR3 sequence is 15 residues long. CDR1 is KGHSH, CDR2 LQKENI, per germline. V shed 0 bases and J shed 5 bases, with 13 bases lying between them. CDR3 region: CASSPPGRVWETQYF. CDR3 in DNA: TGTGCCAGCTCACCACCGGGCAGGGTTTGGGAGACCCAGTACTTC.

As DNA, the CDR3 is TGTGCCAGCAGCTTTAGGAGCACCGGGGAGCTGTTTTTT. Translated: CASSFRSTGELFF. V gene TRBV5-6 combines with J gene TRBJ2-2; D not resolved. The CDR3 spans 13 residues. Germline CDR1 and CDR2: SGHDT and YYEEEE. Trimming removed 2 bases at V and 4 bases at J, with 6 bases between. Looking up the rest from reference TRBV5-6 and TRBJ2-2 gives the full variable domain: DAGVTQSPTHLIKTRGQQVTLRCSPKSGHDTVSWYQQALGQGPQFIFQYYEEEERQRGNFPDRFSGHQFPNYSSELNVNALLLGDSALYLCASSFRSTGELFFGEGSRLTVL.

The chain is built from TRBV5-1 and TRBJ2-7, with a tentative D call TRBD1 (6 bases). CDR1 and CDR2 from the germline V gene are SGHRS and YFSETQ. The V and J ends lost 4 bases and 6 bases respectively, with 11 bases between them. CDR3 length equals 12 residues. In DNA form, the CDR3 reads TGCGCCAGCAGCCAGGGACATGCCGAGCAGTACTTC. This codes for CASSQGHAEQYF.

V usage is TRBV9 and J usage is TRBJ2-7; D call uncertain. This CDR3 spans 13 amino acids. Trimming removed 1 base at V and 9 bases at J, with 14 bases between. Germline CDR1 is SGDLS and CDR2 is YYNGEE. Written as DNA, the CDR3 is TGTGCCAGCAGCGTATCAGATTATCAAAGGCAGTACTTC. Residues: CASSVSDYQRQYF. Full variable domain (remainder filled in from reference TRBV9 and TRBJ2-7): DSGVTQTPKHLITATGQRVTLRCSPRSGDLSVYWYQQSLDQGLQFLIQYYNGEERAKGNILERFSAQQFPDLHSELNLSSLELGDSALYFCASSVSDYQRQYFGPGTRLTVT.

The rearrangement joins TRBV4-1 to TRBJ2-2, with a tentative D call TRBD2 (6 bases). The CDR3 is 16 residues long. CDR1 and CDR2 from the germline V gene are MGHRA and YSYEKL. The V and J ends lost 1 base and 7 bases respectively, with 16 bases between them. This CDR3 is CASSQVGREMFGELFF. For the CDR3, the DNA is TGCGCCAGCAGCCAAGTTGGCCGGGAGATGTTCGGGGAGCTGTTTTTT.

The rearrangement joins TRBV6-4 to TRBJ1-6; 9 positions match TRBD1. Germline CDR1 and CDR2: MRHNA and SNTAGT. Losses at the gene ends were 5 bases for V and 9 bases for J; bases not matched to a gene: 11. The CDR3 covers 16 residues. The CDR3 sequence: CASSSAFTGGSSPLHF. The CDR3 region has the DNA TGTGCCAGCAGTTCTGCCTTTACAGGGGGCAGTTCACCCCTCCACTTT.

This chain uses TRBV27 with TRBJ2-5; D call uncertain. Between the trimmed V and J ends, which lost 4 bases and 3 bases, there was a span of 9 bases. Germline loops: CDR1 MNHEY, CDR2 SMNVEV (reference sequence). This CDR3 is built from 13 residues. The CDR3 sequence: CASSSLGKETQYF. CDR3 DNA: TGTGCCAGCAGTTCCCTAGGCAAAGAGACCCAGTACTTC.